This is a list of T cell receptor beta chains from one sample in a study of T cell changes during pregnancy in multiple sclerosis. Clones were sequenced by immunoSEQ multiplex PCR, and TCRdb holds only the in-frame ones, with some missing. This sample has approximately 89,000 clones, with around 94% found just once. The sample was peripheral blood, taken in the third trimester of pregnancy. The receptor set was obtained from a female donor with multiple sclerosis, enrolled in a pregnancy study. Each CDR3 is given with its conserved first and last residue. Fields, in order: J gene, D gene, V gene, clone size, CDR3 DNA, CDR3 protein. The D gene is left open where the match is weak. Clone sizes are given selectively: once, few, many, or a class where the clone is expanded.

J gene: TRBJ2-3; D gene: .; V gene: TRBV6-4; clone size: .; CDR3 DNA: TGTGCCAGCAGCTTGAAAGTGTGGTGGGGGGACACAGATACGCAGTATTTT; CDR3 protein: CASSLKVWWGDTDTQYF
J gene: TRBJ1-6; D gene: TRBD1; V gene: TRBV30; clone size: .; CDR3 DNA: TGTGCCTGGAGGGACAGGGGGCTACGCGGAACTAATTCACCCCTCCACTTT; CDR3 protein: CAWRDRGLRGTNSPLHF
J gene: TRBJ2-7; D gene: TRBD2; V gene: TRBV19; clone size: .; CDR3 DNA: TGTGCCAGTAGTTATACTAGCGGCCCCGGCTACGAGCAGTACTTC; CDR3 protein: CASSYTSGPGYEQYF
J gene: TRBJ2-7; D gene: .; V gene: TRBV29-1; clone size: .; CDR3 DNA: TGCAGCGTTGAACGGGTGGCAGGGAATTCCGAGCAGTACTTC; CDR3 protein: CSVERVAGNSEQYF
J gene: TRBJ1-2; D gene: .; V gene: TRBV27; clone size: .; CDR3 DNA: TGTGCCAGCCCTCTCTATGGCTACACCTTC; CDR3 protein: CASPLYGYTF
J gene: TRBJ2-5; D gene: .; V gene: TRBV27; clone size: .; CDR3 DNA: TGTGCCAGCAGTTCCGCCCTAACCCAGTACTTC; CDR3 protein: CASSSALTQYF
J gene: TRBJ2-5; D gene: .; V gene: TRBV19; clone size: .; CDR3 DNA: TGTGCCAGTACTAACCGCGGTCAAGAGACCCAGTACTTC; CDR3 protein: CASTNRGQETQYF
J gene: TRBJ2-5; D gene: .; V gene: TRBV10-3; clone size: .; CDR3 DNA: TGTGCCATCAGTGAGAGAGGGGGCCAAGAGACCCAGTACTTC; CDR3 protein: CAISERGGQETQYF
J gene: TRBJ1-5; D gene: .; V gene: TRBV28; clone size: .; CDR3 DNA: TGTGCCAGCAGTTTGCGGGGGCAGCCCCAGCATTTT; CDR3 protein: CASSLRGQPQHF
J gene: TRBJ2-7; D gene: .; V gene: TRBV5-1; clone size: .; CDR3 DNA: TGCGCCAGCAGAAACCCCGGGACACCCTCCTACGAGCAGTACTTC; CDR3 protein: CASRNPGTPSYEQYF
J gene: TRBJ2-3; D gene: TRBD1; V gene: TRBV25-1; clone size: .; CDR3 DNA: TGTGCCAGCAGGGGAGACAGGGCAGATACGCAGTATTTT; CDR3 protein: CASRGDRADTQYF
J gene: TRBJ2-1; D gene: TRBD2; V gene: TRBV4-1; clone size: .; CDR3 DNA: TGCGCCAGCAGCCAAGATGCGGGAGGCGCGTACAATGAGCAGTTCTTC; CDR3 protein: CASSQDAGGAYNEQFF
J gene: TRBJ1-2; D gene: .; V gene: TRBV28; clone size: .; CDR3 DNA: TGTGCCAGCACGCCGCCGGGACAAGTATACTATGGCTACACCTTC; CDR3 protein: CASTPPGQVYYGYTF
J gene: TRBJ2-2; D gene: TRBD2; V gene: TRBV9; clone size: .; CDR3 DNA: TGTGCCAGCAGCGTTAGCGGGGCGGGTCGGGCCGGGGAGCTGTTTTTT; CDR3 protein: CASSVSGAGRAGELFF
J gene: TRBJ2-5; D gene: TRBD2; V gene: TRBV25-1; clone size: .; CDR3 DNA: TGTGCCAGCAGTGATTCTCGGGGGGGGCTGATAGAGACCCAGTACTTC; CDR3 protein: CASSDSRGGLIETQYF
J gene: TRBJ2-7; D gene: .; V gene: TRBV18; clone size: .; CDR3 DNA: TGTGCCAGCTCACCAATCCCCTGGGCTGGCGAGCAGTACTTC; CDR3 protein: CASSPIPWAGEQYF
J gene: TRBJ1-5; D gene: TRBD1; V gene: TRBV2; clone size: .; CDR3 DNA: TGTGCCAGCAGACCCGGGACAGGGGGGAGCAATCAGCCCCAGCATTTT; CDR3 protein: CASRPGTGGSNQPQHF
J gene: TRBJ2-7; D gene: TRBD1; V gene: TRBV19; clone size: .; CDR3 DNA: TGTGCCGTTAAGGGACAGGGGGCTTACGAGCAGTACTTC; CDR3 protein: CAVKGQGAYEQYF
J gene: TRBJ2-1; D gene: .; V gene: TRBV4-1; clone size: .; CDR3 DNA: TGCGCCAGCAGCCCCGTCGGGAGAAACTACAATGAGCAGTTCTTC; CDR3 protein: CASSPVGRNYNEQFF
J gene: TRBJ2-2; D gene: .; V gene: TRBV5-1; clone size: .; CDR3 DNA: TGCGCCAGCGGCCTTTCCACCGGGGAGCTGTTTTTT; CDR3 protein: CASGLSTGELFF
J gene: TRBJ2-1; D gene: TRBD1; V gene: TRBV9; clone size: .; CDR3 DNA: TGTGCCAGCAGCGTAGATAACAGGGGTAATGAGCAGTTCTTC; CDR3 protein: CASSVDNRGNEQFF
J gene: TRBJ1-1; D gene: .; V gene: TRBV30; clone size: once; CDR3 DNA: TGTGCCTGGAGTGTGGAGGAGTGGGCTTTCTTT; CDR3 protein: CAWSVEEWAFF
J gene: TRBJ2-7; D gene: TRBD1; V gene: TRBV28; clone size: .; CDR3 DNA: TGTGCCAGCAGTTTAAAAGGGGGCCCCTACGAGCAGTACTTC; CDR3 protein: CASSLKGGPYEQYF
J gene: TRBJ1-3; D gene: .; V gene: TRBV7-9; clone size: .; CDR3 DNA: TGTGCCAGCAGCTTAGACCGCGCGGCTGGAAACACCATATATTTT; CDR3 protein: CASSLDRAAGNTIYF
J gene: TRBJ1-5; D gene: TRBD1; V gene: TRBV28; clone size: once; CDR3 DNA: TGTGCCAGCAGTACCCGTCGGACAGGGGGTCAGAATCAGCCCCAGCATTTT; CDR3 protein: CASSTRRTGGQNQPQHF
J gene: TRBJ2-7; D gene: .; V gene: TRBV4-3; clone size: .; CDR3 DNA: TGCGCCAGCAGCCAAGAGCCGGACAGCCTGTTCTACGAGCAGTACTTC; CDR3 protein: CASSQEPDSLFYEQYF
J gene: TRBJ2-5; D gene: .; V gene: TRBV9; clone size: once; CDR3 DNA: TGTGCCAGCAGCGTAAGGGACAAGGGCCAAGAGACCCAGTACTTC; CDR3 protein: CASSVRDKGQETQYF
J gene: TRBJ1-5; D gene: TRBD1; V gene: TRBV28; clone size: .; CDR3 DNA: TGTGCCAGTACGATAAAAGGACCCCGGGACAGGGATAGCAATCAGCCCCAGCATTTT; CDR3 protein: CASTIKGPRDRDSNQPQHF
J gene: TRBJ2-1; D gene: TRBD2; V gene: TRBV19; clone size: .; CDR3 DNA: TGTGCCAGTAGTATTACTAGCGGGGGGCATGAGCAGTTCTTC; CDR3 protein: CASSITSGGHEQFF
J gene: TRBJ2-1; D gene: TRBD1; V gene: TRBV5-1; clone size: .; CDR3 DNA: TGCGCCAGCAGCCCTGGGACAGGGGGCAGGGAGCAGTTCTTC; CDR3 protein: CASSPGTGGREQFF
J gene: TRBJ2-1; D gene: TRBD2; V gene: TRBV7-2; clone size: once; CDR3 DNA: TGTGCCAGCAGCTTACCGGGACTAGCCTATGAGCAGTTCTTC; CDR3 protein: CASSLPGLAYEQFF
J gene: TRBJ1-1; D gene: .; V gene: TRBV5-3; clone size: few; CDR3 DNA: TGTGCCAGAAGCTCGCCCCTAACCGGGGAGAGGCCTGAAGCTTTCTTT; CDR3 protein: CARSSPLTGERPEAFF
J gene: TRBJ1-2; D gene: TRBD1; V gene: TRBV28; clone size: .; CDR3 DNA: TGTGCCAGCAGCTACGGGGGACAGGGTTATGGCTACACCTTC; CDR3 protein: CASSYGGQGYGYTF
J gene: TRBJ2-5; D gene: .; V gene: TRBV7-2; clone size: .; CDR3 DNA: TGTGCCAGCAGCTCCCAGGGAAATAAACAAGAGACCCAGTACTTC; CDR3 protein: CASSSQGNKQETQYF
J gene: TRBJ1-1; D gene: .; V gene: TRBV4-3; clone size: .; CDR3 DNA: TGCGCCAGCAGCCAAGGGGGCTCTAAGGAAGCTTTCTTT; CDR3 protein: CASSQGGSKEAFF
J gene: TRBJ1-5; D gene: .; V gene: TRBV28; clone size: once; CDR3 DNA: TGTGCCAGCAGTTCGGCAGGGGTGAGCAATCAGCCCCAGCATTTT; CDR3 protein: CASSSAGVSNQPQHF
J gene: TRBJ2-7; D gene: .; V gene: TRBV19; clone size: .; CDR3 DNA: TGTGCCAGTAGTATGGGATCGGGACACCCCTACGAGCAGTACTTC; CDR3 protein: CASSMGSGHPYEQYF
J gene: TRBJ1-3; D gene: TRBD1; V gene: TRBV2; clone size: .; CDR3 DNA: TGTGCCAGCAGTGAAAGGGCAGGGGGTTCTGGAAACACCATATATTTT; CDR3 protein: CASSERAGGSGNTIYF
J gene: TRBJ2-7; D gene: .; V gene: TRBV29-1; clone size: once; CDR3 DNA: TGCAGCGTTGGCGGGACAGTGACCTACGAGCAGTACTTC; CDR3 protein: CSVGGTVTYEQYF
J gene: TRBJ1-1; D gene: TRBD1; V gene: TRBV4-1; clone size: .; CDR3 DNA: TGCGCCAGCAGCCAAGGACAGGGGAGGTTCAACACTGAAGCTTTCTTT; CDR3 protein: CASSQGQGRFNTEAFF
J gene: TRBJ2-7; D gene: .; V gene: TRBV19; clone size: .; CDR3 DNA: TGTGCCAGTAGTACAGGGCTCAACTACGAGCAGTACTTC; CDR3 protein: CASSTGLNYEQYF
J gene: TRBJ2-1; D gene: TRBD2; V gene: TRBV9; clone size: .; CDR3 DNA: TGTGCCAGCAGCGTGGGGGTAGCGGGAGCGGGTGAGCAGTTCTTC; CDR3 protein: CASSVGVAGAGEQFF
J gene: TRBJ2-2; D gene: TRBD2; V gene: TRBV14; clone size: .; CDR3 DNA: TGTGCCAGCAGCCCCCTTAGCGGGAGAGGCACCGGGGAGCTGTTTTTT; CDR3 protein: CASSPLSGRGTGELFF
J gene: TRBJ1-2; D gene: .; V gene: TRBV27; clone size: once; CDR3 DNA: TGTGCCAGCAGTTTAGGAGATCCACCCATCTATGGCTACACCTTC; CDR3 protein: CASSLGDPPIYGYTF